This is a list of T cell receptor beta chains from one sample in a study of cytomegalovirus exposure and HLA in healthy donors. Sequencing was performed with immunoSEQ multiplex PCR; in TCRdb, only in-frame clones are kept and a portion is missing. This table has 150,000 to 200,000 clones, approximately 78% appearing once. Sequencing was done on a sample of PBMCs. The receptors come from a girl aged 2-10 years in good health and CMV-seropositive. Each CDR3 is given with its conserved first and last residue. Fields, in order: D gene, CDR3 length, J gene, clone size, V gene, CDR3 protein, CDR3 DNA. The D gene is left open where the match is weak. Clone size is stated in some rows and not others, as once, few, many or a class when expanded.

>TRBD1|14|TRBJ1-6|-|TRBV7-9
CASSLTTGFSPLHF
TGTGCCAGCAGCTTAACGACAGGGTTCTCACCCCTCCACTTT
>-|13|TRBJ2-7|-|TRBV6-6
CASSYVLVGEQYF
TGTGCCAGCAGTTACGTACTAGTTGGCGAGCAGTACTTC
>-|15|TRBJ1-3|-|TRBV18
CASSPPQGRGNTIYF
TGTGCCAGCTCACCACCGCAGGGTCGGGGAAACACCATATATTTT
>-|15|TRBJ2-5|-|TRBV9
CASSVEGRGTETQYF
TGTGCCAGCAGCGTAGAAGGCAGGGGTACAGAGACCCAGTACTTC
>-|13|TRBJ1-5|-|TRBV28
CASQPAGNQPQHF
TGTGCCAGCCAACCGGCGGGCAATCAGCCCCAGCATTTT
>TRBD2|14|TRBJ2-3|-|TRBV7-3
CASSLAGGVDTQYF
TGTGCCAGCAGCTTAGCGGGAGGTGTAGATACGCAGTATTTT
>TRBD2|13|TRBJ2-7|-|TRBV14
CASRHSGNYEQYF
TGTGCCAGCAGGCACAGCGGGAACTACGAGCAGTACTTC
>TRBD2|16|TRBJ2-1|-|TRBV11-2
CASSSTSGEFYNEQFF
TGTGCCAGCAGCTCGACGAGCGGGGAATTCTACAATGAGCAGTTCTTC
>TRBD2|16|TRBJ2-1|-|TRBV28
CASSLPSGRARDEQFF
TGTGCCAGCAGTCTACCGAGCGGGAGGGCCAGAGATGAGCAGTTCTTC
>TRBD1|17|TRBJ2-7|few|TRBV4-1
CASSRSPGTGASYEQYF
TGCGCCAGCAGCCGTTCCCCCGGGACAGGGGCCTCCTACGAGCAGTACTTC
>TRBD2|19|TRBJ2-2|-|TRBV7-9
CASSYPGQAGGRYTGELFF
TGTGCCAGCAGCTACCCGGGGCAGGCGGGAGGTCGTTACACCGGGGAGCTGTTTTTT
>TRBD2|16|TRBJ2-2|-|TRBV4-1
CASRASGRGNTGELFF
TGCGCCAGCAGAGCTAGCGGGAGGGGGAACACCGGGGAGCTGTTTTTT
>-|15|TRBJ2-1|-|TRBV7-3
CASSYGSSKTNEQFF
TGTGCCAGCAGCTACGGGTCTAGCAAGACCAATGAGCAGTTCTTC
>TRBD2|16|TRBJ2-3|-|TRBV30
CAWRDGTSGYTDTQYF
TGTGCCTGGAGGGATGGGACTAGCGGATACACAGATACGCAGTATTTT
>TRBD2|15|TRBJ2-5|-|TRBV30
CAWSVAGGIKETQYF
TGTGCCTGGAGTGTAGCGGGAGGGATAAAAGAGACCCAGTACTTC
>TRBD1|14|TRBJ1-1|few|TRBV28
CASSFGGTGGKAFF
TGTGCCAGCAGTTTCGGGGGGACAGGGGGAAAAGCTTTCTTT
>TRBD2|15|TRBJ2-2|-|TRBV5-1
CASSSGLASNGELFF
TGCGCCAGCAGCTCGGGACTAGCGAGTAACGGGGAGCTGTTTTTT
>TRBD2|16|TRBJ2-3|-|TRBV28
CASSSPRTRVADTQYF
TGTGCCAGCAGTTCGCCCCGGACTAGAGTCGCAGATACGCAGTATTTT
>TRBD1|13|TRBJ1-2|-|TRBV28
CASSGGAADGYTF
TGTGCCAGCTCAGGGGGCGCGGCTGATGGCTACACCTTC
>-|15|TRBJ2-1|-|TRBV7-2
CASSPGWPSNNEQFF
TGTGCCAGCAGCCCCGGTTGGCCTAGCAACAATGAGCAGTTCTTC
>-|14|TRBJ2-4|-|TRBV28
CASSLDTVGGIQYF
TGTGCCAGCAGTTTAGATACGGTGGGAGGCATTCAGTACTTC
>-|13|TRBJ2-5|-|TRBV7-3
CASSRRGSGTQYF
TGTGCCAGCAGCCGAAGGGGTTCCGGGACCCAGTACTTC
>TRBD1|20|TRBJ2-1|-|TRBV9
CASSSGDRGTGTRTYNEQFF
TGTGCCAGCAGCTCGGGGGACAGGGGGACCGGGACTAGGACCTACAATGAGCAGTTCTTC
>TRBD2|15|TRBJ2-1|-|TRBV6-1
CASTGTSGNLNEQFF
TGTGCCAGCACTGGGACTAGCGGGAATCTCAATGAGCAGTTCTTC
>-|12|TRBJ1-1|-|TRBV30
CAWIGGNTEAFF
TGTGCCTGGATTGGCGGGAACACTGAAGCTTTCTTT
>-|14|TRBJ2-3|-|TRBV28
CASSLGWGTDTQYF
TGTGCCAGCAGCCTAGGATGGGGCACAGATACGCAGTATTTT
>-|13|TRBJ2-1|-|TRBV14
CASSQDVNTQQFF
TGTGCCAGCAGCCAAGATGTGAACACCCAGCAGTTCTTC
>TRBD2|14|TRBJ2-7|-|TRBV30
CAWSLAGGSYEQYF
TGTGCCTGGAGTTTAGCGGGAGGGTCCTACGAGCAGTACTTC
>TRBD1|14|TRBJ1-2|-|TRBV30
CAWTRDRERGGYTF
TGTGCCTGGACCAGGGACAGGGAGAGAGGAGGCTACACCTTC
>TRBD1|14|TRBJ2-7|-|TRBV28
CASTRLDRGYEQYF
TGTGCCAGCACCAGACTCGACAGGGGGTACGAGCAGTACTTC
>-|16|TRBJ1-3|-|TRBV4-1
CASSPAQRGTGNTIYF
TGCGCCAGCAGCCCCGCCCAACGGGGAACTGGAAACACCATATATTTT
>-|18|TRBJ2-3|-|TRBV30
CAWSAPQVPHPSTDTQYF
TGTGCCTGGAGTGCCCCACAGGTCCCTCACCCTAGCACAGATACGCAGTATTTT
>TRBD1|14|TRBJ1-1|-|TRBV19
CASSIQGGNTEAFF
TGTGCCAGTAGTATCCAGGGGGGGAACACTGAAGCTTTCTTT
>TRBD1|17|TRBJ1-3|-|TRBV5-6
CASSLYRQLWTGNTIYF
TGTGCCAGCAGCTTGTATCGTCAGCTGTGGACAGGGAACACCATATATTTT
>TRBD2|18|TRBJ2-6|-|TRBV5-1
CASSSLAGQNPGANVLTF
TGCGCCAGCAGCTCACTAGCGGGACAGAACCCTGGGGCCAACGTCCTGACTTTC
>TRBD2|19|TRBJ2-3|-|TRBV4-1
CASSQEASGRSGATDTQYF
TGCGCCAGCAGCCAAGAGGCTAGCGGGAGATCGGGAGCGACAGATACGCAGTATTTT
>TRBD1|14|TRBJ1-2|-|TRBV19
CASRTARQGDGYTF
TGTGCCAGTAGAACCGCACGACAGGGAGACGGCTACACCTTC
>-|15|TRBJ1-5|-|TRBV4-1
CASSQQGSSNQPQHF
TGCGCCAGCAGCCAACAGGGTTCAAGCAATCAGCCCCAGCATTTT
>-|15|TRBJ1-1|-|TRBV4-1
CASSQGPPMNTEAFF
TGCGCCAGCAGCCAAGGGCCTCCCATGAACACTGAAGCTTTCTTT
>TRBD2|16|TRBJ2-1|-|TRBV4-1
CASSRKPGGGHNEQFF
TGCGCCAGCAGCCGAAAGCCGGGGGGGGGACACAATGAGCAGTTCTTC
>TRBD2|16|TRBJ2-5|-|TRBV19
CASSLRLAGPQETQYF
TGTGCCAGTAGTTTACGACTAGCGGGCCCGCAAGAGACCCAGTACTTC
>-|14|TRBJ2-1|-|TRBV4-2
CASSQRGVYNEQFF
TGTGCCAGCAGCCAACGCGGAGTCTACAATGAGCAGTTCTTC